The clone carrying this T cell receptor (beta chain) was recorded many times. This specimen belongs to a study of blood T cells in healthy people across ages. Trimming took off 2 bases at V and 0 bases at J, with 13 bases between the two ends. This CDR3 has 15 amino acids. Germline lookup yields CDR1 DFQATT and CDR2 SNEGSKA (reference sequence). Total RNA, at least 5.5 micrograms per sample, came from PBMCs. The use of a sample-barcoded 5' primer and a J-beta primer mix characterized a second PCR of about 6 to 11 cycles. TCRdb fed the 5' RACE reads into MiXCR, producing one record per CDR3 protein. The table lists around 1.5 million distinct CDR3 sequences, roughly a third of them singletons.

Source material: blood. The origin of this receptor is a woman aged 25 to 39 in good health. The V gene is TRBV20-1, the J gene TRBJ2-5; unclear D gene. CDR3 sequence: CSARTLSGHQETQYF. CDR3 nucleotide sequence: TGCAGTGCTAGAACGCTGTCGGGCCACCAAGAGACCCAGTACTTC.